This is a list of T cell receptor beta chains from one sample in a study of T cell clones after liver transplantation. Generated by immunoSEQ multiplex PCR, the TCRdb table keeps only in-frame clones and is missing some. The sample includes 95,000 to 130,000 clones, less than 95% of them seen just once. The sequencing here drew on CD4+ T cells from blood, taken 12 months after liver transplant. The receptors stem from a human patient who received a liver transplant. Some T cells could come from the graft donor. Both conserved end residues are part of each CDR3. Fields, in order: V gene, CDR3 protein.

V: TRBV15; CDR3: CATSRDVSGSGSYEQYF
V: TRBV10-1; CDR3: CASRAGTEAFF
V: TRBV11-3; CDR3: CASSLQSNTGELFF
V: TRBV6-5; CDR3: CASSYSRQENYGYTF
V: TRBV5-1; CDR3: CASSLTSFQETQYF
V: TRBV5-1; CDR3: CASSLGMGGQETQYF
V: TRBV29-1; CDR3: CSVEGTATGNTIYF
V: TRBV7-9; CDR3: CASSLELAGVAQYF
V: TRBV6-1; CDR3: CASSATGSHEKLFF
V: TRBV5-1; CDR3: CASGNPGGDTEAFF
V: TRBV7-3; CDR3: CASRDPAGKELFF
V: TRBV7-2; CDR3: CASSTRGSGELFF
V: TRBV6-5; CDR3: CASGGLYGYTF
V: TRBV9; CDR3: CASSPRQGSYYEQYF
V: TRBV5-1; CDR3: CASSLDNPGGTEAFF
V: TRBV19; CDR3: CASSVYAGTTSYGYTF
V: TRBV19; CDR3: CASSITQGREQYF
V: TRBV14; CDR3: CASSPYEGSGRVYNEQFF
V: TRBV11-3; CDR3: CASSRLTTWTSGSNEQFF